The T cell receptor beta chain under discussion was sequenced for a study of breast tumors, draining lymph nodes, adjacent tissues. Study-wide findings and caveats: Data fit most tumor T cells coming from lymph node, expanding in tumor.

Concerning this clonotype itself: Its antigen is not known.

The lymph nodes were axillary draining lymph nodes from breast cancer patients. TCRdb recomputed calls from the multiplex PCR reads with MiXCR, one row per CDR3 protein. The sample lists around 290,000 distinct CDR3 sequences, around 30% occurring once. Germline lookup yields CDR1 MGHDK and CDR2 SYGVNS. There are 8 residues in the CDR3. This rearrangement joins TRBV25-1 to TRBJ2-2; D is unclear. This sequence originates from a female donor with breast cancer. Some clones in this sample may be carry-over from other donors' samples. Sequenced sample: axillary lymph node tissue. CDR3 protein: CNTGELFF. As DNA, the CDR3 is TGTAACACCGGGGAGCTGTTTTTT. The complete variable domain, with remaining parts taken from reference TRBV25-1 and TRBJ2-2, reads EADIYQTPRYLVIGTGKKITLECSQTMGHDKMYWYQQDPGMELHLIHYSYGVNSTEKGDLSSESTVSRIRTEHFPLTLESARPSHTSQYLCNTGELFFGEGSRLTVL.